One and the same sample provided the 30 T cell receptor beta chains below, sequenced in a study of T cells after yellow fever vaccination. Each CDR3 protein is one row after TCRdb ran MiXCR on the 5' RACE reads. The sample has 200,000 to 250,000 distinct CDR3 sequences, 3% to 3.5% seen once; the top ten hold around 3%. The input for sequencing was CD4+ T cells sorted from PBMCs, taken 10 days after the yellow fever booster vaccination. These receptors came from a young man who received the YFV17D yellow fever vaccine.

The chain links TRBV27 to TRBJ1-5; possible D gene TRBD1, 6 bases. Trimming left V 6 bases short and J 1 base short, with 13 bases between. The CDR3 extends over 15 amino acids. From germline, CDR1 is MNHEY and CDR2 SMNVEV (reference sequence). The CDR3 DNA reads as TGTGCCAGCAGACCAATACAGGGCAGCAATCAGCCCCAGCATTTT. Translation gives CASRPIQGSNQPQHF.

This clonotype has a handful of counts. J is TRBJ2-1 and V is TRBV7-6, with D perhaps given as TRBD1 or TRBD2 (6 bases each). CDR3 size: 17 residues. CDR1 is SGHVS and CDR2 is FNYEAQ in the germline V gene. The germline V and J ends were trimmed by 5 bases and 4 bases, with 21 bases remaining between them. The CDR3 is CASSRVGGSPIYNEQFF. Written as DNA, the CDR3 is TGTGCCAGCAGCCGAGTAGGGGGGTCCCCGATTTACAATGAGCAGTTCTTC.

This clonotype came up many times. CDR3 amino acids: CASSLEDRGNEQYF. CDR3 sequence (DNA): TGCGCCAGCAGCCTGGAGGACAGGGGTAACGAGCAGTACTTC. The V and J genes are TRBV5-1 and TRBJ2-7, with TRBD1 identical over 9 bases. CDR3 length: 14 residues. With 4 bases clipped from V and 5 bases from J, the junction kept 7 bases outside the gene matches. Germline lookup yields CDR1 SGHRS and CDR2 YFSETQ.

The sample holds a few counts of this clonotype. The rearrangement links TRBV11-2 to TRBJ1-4; D is undetermined. This CDR3 is 12 amino acids long. CDR1 is SGHAT, CDR2 FQNNGV, per germline. Trimming shortened V by 5 bases and J by 14 bases, and 15 bases separated the two germline ends. In nucleotides, the CDR3 is TGTGCCAGCAGCCCGAGGACTGCCTCCCTGTTTTTT. Encoded protein: CASSPRTASLFF.

V gene TRBV7-2 combines with J gene TRBJ1-5; D is unresolved. Per germline, CDR1 SGHTA and CDR2 FQGNSA. There are 16 residues in the CDR3. V was clipped by 4 bases and J by 0 bases, with 13 bases between them. The CDR3 DNA sequence: TGTGCCAGCAGCTCCCGGGCCGGGGATAGCAATCAGCCCCAGCATTTT. This gives the protein CASSSRAGDSNQPQHF.

This clonotype appeared a few times. V and J are TRBV5-1 and TRBJ2-1; perhaps TRBD2 as D (6 bases). Trimming cost V 2 bases and J 9 bases, with 21 bases left between them. CDR3 length equals 16 residues. CDR1 is SGHRS, CDR2 YFSETQ, per germline. This CDR3 reads CASSFKSGTSGIEQFF. The CDR3 nucleotides are TGCGCCAGCAGCTTTAAGTCCGGGACTTCTGGGATTGAGCAGTTCTTC. Looking up the rest from reference TRBV5-1 and TRBJ2-1 gives the full variable domain: KAGVTQTPRYLIKTRGQQVTLSCSPISGHRSVSWYQQTPGQGLQFLFEYFSETQRNKGNFPGRFSGRQFSNSRSEMNVSTLELGDSALYLCASSFKSGTSGIEQFFGPGTRLTVL.

The rearrangement links TRBV30 to TRBJ2-1, with 7 bases that match TRBD1. The CDR3 totals 13 residues. Germline CDR1 is GTSNPN and CDR2 is SVGIG (reference sequence). The ends lost 3 bases at V and 6 bases at J; junction bases unmatched: 5. The CDR3 spells CAWSTSGGNEQFF. The CDR3 nucleotides read TGTGCCTGGAGCACTTCAGGGGGCAATGAGCAGTTCTTC. Drawing the rest from reference TRBV30 and TRBJ2-1, the complete variable domain is SQTIHQWPATLVQPVGSPLSLECTVEGTSNPNLYWYRQAAGRGLQLLFYSVGIGQISSEVPQNLSASRPQDRQFILSSKKLLLSDSGFYLCAWSTSGGNEQFFGPGTRLTVL.

V usage is TRBV7-2 and J usage is TRBJ2-2, with D perhaps TRBD1 or TRBD2 (5 bases each). The length of the CDR3 is 15 residues. The germline V gene encodes CDR1 SGHTA and CDR2 FQGNSA. Trimming removed 5 bases at V and 6 bases at J, with 16 bases between. The CDR3 bases are TGTGCCAGCAGCCCGGGGCTAGCTGGGGCCGGGGAGCTGTTTTTT. This gives the protein CASSPGLAGAGELFF.

This clonotype was observed many times. The chain links TRBV7-2 to TRBJ2-3; tentative D call: TRBD2 (5 bases). The CDR3 consists of 12 residues. Trimming left V 5 bases short and J 4 bases short, with 7 bases between. Germline V lookup: CDR1 SGHTA, CDR2 FQGNSA. CDR3 coding DNA: TGTGCCAGCAGCGGGAGCGCAGATACGCAGTATTTT. This gives the protein CASSGSADTQYF.

This clonotype has a handful of counts. CDR3 sequence (DNA): TGTGCCAGCAGCCCGTGGACAGGGCGCTCCTACGAGCAGTACTTC. Amino acid sequence: CASSPWTGRSYEQYF. V usage is TRBV7-8 and J usage is TRBJ2-7; 8 bases are shared with TRBD1. With 5 bases clipped from V and 0 bases from J, the junction kept 6 bases outside the gene matches. The CDR3 loop spans 15 amino acids. Germline CDR1 SGHVS, CDR2 FQNEAQ.

This clonotype was recorded a few times. The genes are TRBV6-5 and TRBJ2-1; 7 positions match TRBD2. The CDR3 contains 17 residues. CDR1 and CDR2 (germline): MNHEY, SVGAGI. With 0 bases clipped from V and 9 bases from J, the junction kept 14 bases outside the gene matches. The CDR3 sequence: CASSYSSWEGLGIEQFF. The CDR3 DNA reads TGTGCCAGCAGTTACTCGTCCTGGGAGGGGCTGGGGATTGAGCAGTTCTTC.

This clonotype has a handful of counts. The J gene is TRBJ1-1, the V gene TRBV6-2 or TRBV6-3; D gene unclear. Germline V CDR1 and CDR2: MNHEY, SVGEGT. V lost 8 bases to trimming and J lost 7 bases, with 23 bases between them. The CDR3 is made up of 15 amino acids. CDR3 bases: TGTGCCAGCCATCCGTGGGCGGGCGGAAGAGATGAAGCTTTCTTT. It translates to CASHPWAGGRDEAFF.

This clonotype was seen at least ten times. The CDR3 loop reads CASSLQGANEKLFF. As DNA, the CDR3 is TGTGCCAGCAGCCTTCAGGGGGCAAATGAAAAACTGTTTTTT. The chain couples TRBV5-4 to TRBJ1-4, with 8 bases lining up with TRBD1. The CDR3 is made up of 14 amino acids. V gave up 4 bases and J gave up 5 bases; unmatched junction bases: 4. The germline CDR1 and CDR2 sequences are SGHNT and YYREEE (reference sequence). The whole variable domain, filled in from reference TRBV5-4 and TRBJ1-4, reads ETGVTQSPTHLIKTRGQQVTLRCSSQSGHNTVSWYQQALGQGPQFIFQYYREEENGRGNFPPRFSGLQFPNYSSELNVNALELDDSALYLCASSLQGANEKLFFGSGTQLSVL.

The J gene is TRBJ2-7, the V gene TRBV7-9, with TRBD1 matching 8 bases. This CDR3 spans 20 amino acids. Germline loops: CDR1 SEHNR, CDR2 FQNEAQ (reference sequence). J was trimmed by 2 bases and V by 3 bases; bases with no gene match: 21. CDR3 nucleotides: TGTGCCAGCAGCTTCATACCGGGACAGGCTGCGATGGGAGCCGCCTACGAGCAGTACTTC. This codes for CASSFIPGQAAMGAAYEQYF.

This clonotype was recorded many times. V is TRBV6-1 and J is TRBJ2-3, with D uncertain. Germline V gene sequence: CDR1 MNHNS, CDR2 SASEGT. The CDR3 is 15 amino acids. Deletions cut 4 bases from V and 10 bases from J, with 21 bases between. CDR3 amino acids: CASSAGPRKEDPQYF. CDR3 coding DNA: TGTGCCAGCAGTGCTGGACCCCGAAAAGAAGACCCGCAGTATTTT.

This clonotype was seen many times. The genes are TRBV12-3 or TRBV12-4 and TRBJ1-2, with TRBD1 matching 8 bases. The CDR3 has 15 residues. The J segment lost 3 bases and the V segment lost 6 bases, leaving 9 bases of the junction unmatched. CDR3: CASSLGQASYYGYTF. CDR3 nucleotide sequence: TGTGCCAGCAGCCTGGGACAGGCTTCATACTATGGCTACACCTTC.

Ten or more counts support this clonotype. V gene TRBV18 combines with J gene TRBJ1-2; a possible D gene is TRBD1 (5 bases). V was cut by 6 bases and J by 5 bases, with 16 bases left in between. The germline V gene has CDR1 KGHSH and CDR2 LQKENI. The CDR3 contains 14 residues. CDR3 protein: CASSPSGGGYGYTF. CDR3 nucleotide sequence: TGTGCCAGCTCTCCCTCGGGGGGAGGTTATGGCTACACCTTC.

This clonotype was recorded many times. The chain uses TRBV3-1 and TRBJ2-1; 8 nucleotides match TRBD1. Germline V gives CDR1 LGHDT, CDR2 YNNKEL (reference sequence). V lost 1 base, J lost 12 bases, and 5 bases stayed unmatched. The CDR3 covers 13 residues. CDR3 amino acids: CASSQGVQGVQFF. CDR3 DNA: TGTGCCAGCAGCCAAGGCGTACAGGGGGTGCAGTTCTTC.

The chain joins TRBV10-3 to TRBJ1-6, with D unclear. V was pared by 3 bases and J by 0 bases, with 12 bases between. CDR1 is ENHRY, CDR2 SYGVKD, per germline. The CDR3 sequence is 17 residues long. CDR3 sequence: CAISELERSSYNSPLHF. Here the CDR3 DNA reads TGTGCCATCAGTGAATTAGAGAGAAGCTCCTATAATTCACCCCTCCACTTT.

The rearrangement joins TRBV20-1 to TRBJ1-6, with 10 bases that match TRBD1. The germline V gene has CDR1 DFQATT and CDR2 SNEGSKA (reference sequence). V trimming: 5 bases; J trimming: 7 bases; junction bases outside the gene matches: 5. This CDR3 is 14 amino acids long. In DNA form, the CDR3 reads TGCAGTGCTTCCCGACAGGGGGCAAATTCACCCCTCCACTTT. Translation: CSASRQGANSPLHF.

A remark on this clonotype: A much larger clone differs by one base, so this may be a read error. The gene calls are TRBV7-9 and TRBJ2-3; D ambiguous. V was clipped by 1 base and J by 2 bases, with 7 bases between them. CDR1 and CDR2 from the germline V gene are SEHNR and FQNEAQ (reference sequence). The CDR3 has 14 amino acids. CDR3 DNA: TGTGCCAGCAGCTTAGTTTTTAACACAGATACGCAGTATTTT. This sequence encodes CASSLVFNTDTQYF.

In this sample, this clonotype turned up many times. The chain recombines TRBV7-2 with TRBJ2-7; 12 bases agree with TRBD1. CDR3 length: 13 residues. Unmatched junction bases numbered 4, after V lost 8 bases and J lost 5 bases. In germline, CDR1 is SGHTA, CDR2 FQGNSA. For the CDR3, the DNA is TGTGCCAGCGGGGGACAGGGGGCCCACGAGCAGTACTTC. Translated, it gives CASGGQGAHEQYF.

This clonotype appeared many times. The rearrangement joins TRBV20-1 to TRBJ1-2, with no clear D. Trimming removed 3 bases from V and 1 base from J, with 15 bases in between. CDR3 length equals 15 residues. The germline gives CDR1 DFQATT, CDR2 SNEGSKA (reference sequence). The CDR3 loop is CSASLPNSVNYGYTF. DNA of the CDR3: TGCAGTGCTAGCTTGCCCAACTCCGTTAACTATGGCTACACCTTC.

This clonotype was picked up many times. The V and J genes are TRBV5-6 and TRBJ1-2, with D unclear. The germline V gene has CDR1 SGHDT and CDR2 YYEEEE. The CDR3 runs to 14 residues. V dropped 0 bases and J dropped 5 bases, with 11 bases sitting between them. Here the CDR3 reads CASSLVGVGYGYTF. In nucleotides, the CDR3 is TGTGCCAGCAGCTTGGTCGGAGTCGGATATGGCTACACCTTC.

At least ten counts were recorded for this clonotype. The rearrangement links TRBV6-6 to TRBJ2-2, with D possibly matching TRBD2 (5 bases). Germline CDR1 and CDR2: MNHNY and SVGAGI (reference sequence). The V and J ends lost 6 bases and 2 bases respectively, with 13 bases between them. The CDR3 is 15 residues long. The CDR3 nucleotides read TGTGCCAGCAGACCTGGGAGAGGCAACACCGGGGAGCTGTTTTTT. The encoded protein is CASRPGRGNTGELFF.

This clonotype showed up many times. The V and J genes are TRBV5-1 and TRBJ1-1; weak D call: TRBD1 (5 bases). Per germline, CDR1 SGHRS and CDR2 YFSETQ. The ends were cut back, 3 bases at V and 1 base at J, with 13 bases in the middle. The CDR3 extends over 15 amino acids. This chain's CDR3 is CASSSLGRGNTEAFF. DNA of the CDR3: TGCGCCAGCAGCTCCCTGGGACGTGGGAACACTGAAGCTTTCTTT.

This clonotype was recorded a few times. V usage is TRBV12-3 or TRBV12-4 and J usage is TRBJ2-2, with D tentatively TRBD1 (5 bases). The CDR3 is 14 amino acids. Trimming left V 1 base short and J 8 bases short, with 11 bases between. CDR3 nucleotide sequence: TGTGCCAGCAGTTTAGGACAGCAGCCAGGGGAGCTGTTTTTT. Its protein product is CASSLGQQPGELFF.

Turning to this clonotype: A much larger clone is a single base away; this may be a read error. The chain couples TRBV10-3 to TRBJ1-1; 9 bases are a match to TRBD1. CDR1 ENHRY and CDR2 SYGVKD come from the germline V gene. V gave up 11 bases and J gave up 2 bases; unmatched junction bases: 12. This CDR3 spans 15 amino acids. The DNA for the CDR3 is TGTGCCTTCACCAGGGGACAGGGATATAACACTGAAGCTTTCTTT. Its translation: CAFTRGQGYNTEAFF.

This clonotype was observed at least ten times. The chain recombines TRBV4-3 with TRBJ2-1; TRBD1 matches at 9 bases. V trimming: 1 base; J trimming: 5 bases; junction bases outside the gene matches: 3. Per germline, CDR1 LGHNA and CDR2 YSLEER. CDR3 length: 15 residues. The CDR3 nucleotides read TGCGCCAGCAGCCAAGGTTGGACAGGGGACAATGAGCAGTTCTTC. The encoded protein is CASSQGWTGDNEQFF.

This clonotype was detected many times. The J gene is TRBJ2-7, the V gene TRBV20-1; weak D call: TRBD2 (6 bases). The CDR3 is made up of 14 amino acids. Trimming cost V 3 bases and J 2 bases, with 14 bases left between them. Looked up from germline, CDR1 is DFQATT and CDR2 is SNEGSKA (reference sequence). The CDR3 DNA is TGCAGTGCTAGCGGGGGAGCCAACACCTACGAGCAGTACGTC. This gives the protein CSASGGANTYEQYV.